This T cell receptor beta chain came from a study of vaccination and CD4 T cells after COVID-19. Cultured CD4+ T-cell DNA underwent Oncomine TCR Beta short-read sequencing. TCRdb reanalysed the PCR reads using MiXCR and keeps one entry per CDR3 protein. The sample lists around 20,000 distinct CDR3 sequences; approximately 42% were seen once. V shed 5 bases, J shed 2 bases, and the junction held 4 bases outside the gene matches. CDR3 length equals 15 residues. Per the germline V gene, CDR1 is SEHNR and CDR2 is FQNEAQ (reference sequence). Sample treatment: approximately nine-day PBMC culture with coronavirus spike peptide pools or control peptides (ViraFEST assay). This clonotype was seen a few times. Its antigen is still unknown.

The clonotype originates from a human donor who had recovered from COVID-19. The V gene is TRBV7-9, the J gene TRBJ1-1; 11 bases line up with TRBD1. Sequences were derived from CD4+ T cells from blood, cultured in vitro, sampled before SARS-CoV-2 vaccination. The CDR3, as DNA: TGTGCCAGCAGCCCCGGGACAGGGGGAAACACTGAAGCTTTCTTT. Translated: CASSPGTGGNTEAFF.